The rows below give T cell receptor beta chains drawn from one sample of a study of cytomegalovirus exposure and HLA in healthy donors. Data came from immunoSEQ multiplex PCR; TCRdb stores just in-frame clones and leaves some out. The sample holds fewer than 85,000 clones. The sequencing input was PBMCs. Receptors were obtained from a woman between 40 and 50 years old in good health and CMV-seropositive. CDR3s include the opening cysteine and the closing phenylalanine or tryptophan. Each record gives: V gene, D gene, J gene, CDR3 DNA, CDR3 protein. The D gene is left open where the match is weak.

v_gene: TRBV4-1
d_gene: TRBD2
j_gene: TRBJ2-5
CDR3nt: TGCGCCAGCAGCCAAGAATCTGGCTTCACGGGAGGGCCGGAGGAGACCCAGTACTTC
CDR3aa: CASSQESGFTGGPEETQYF

v_gene: TRBV27
d_gene: TRBD2
j_gene: TRBJ2-1
CDR3nt: TGTGCCAGCACGGGACTAGCGGGGAGTAACAATGAGCAGTTCTTC
CDR3aa: CASTGLAGSNNEQFF

v_gene: TRBV7-9
d_gene: TRBD2
j_gene: TRBJ2-7
CDR3nt: TGTGCCAGCAGCTTAGCGCTTGCGGGAGCGTTGTACGAGCAGTACTTC
CDR3aa: CASSLALAGALYEQYF

v_gene: TRBV7-8
d_gene: .
j_gene: TRBJ2-7
CDR3nt: TGTGCCAGCAGCGATCGGACAGGGAGGGGGTTCAGTTCGAAGCAGTACTTC
CDR3aa: CASSDRTGRGFSSKQYF

v_gene: TRBV4-2
d_gene: TRBD1
j_gene: TRBJ2-1
CDR3nt: TGTGCCAGCAGCCAAGACCTGGGACAGCCAGGTGAGCAGTTCTTC
CDR3aa: CASSQDLGQPGEQFF

v_gene: TRBV6-5
d_gene: TRBD2
j_gene: TRBJ2-2
CDR3nt: TGTGCCAGCAGACCCGGGACTAGTAGTGCCGGGGAGCTGTTTTTT
CDR3aa: CASRPGTSSAGELFF

v_gene: TRBV2
d_gene: .
j_gene: TRBJ1-2
CDR3nt: TGTGCCAGCAGTAACCAGGTCTATGGCTACACCTTC
CDR3aa: CASSNQVYGYTF

v_gene: TRBV6-5
d_gene: .
j_gene: TRBJ2-2
CDR3nt: TGTGCCAGCAGTTCGGGACTCCCTACCGGGGAGCTGTTTTTT
CDR3aa: CASSSGLPTGELFF

v_gene: TRBV7-3
d_gene: .
j_gene: TRBJ2-2
CDR3nt: TGTGCCAGCAGCTTCGTTTCGGGCACCGGGGAGCTGTTTTTT
CDR3aa: CASSFVSGTGELFF

v_gene: TRBV6-4
d_gene: .
j_gene: TRBJ2-1
CDR3nt: TGTGCCAGCAGTGACTCGAGGGGGGGCCAAAGTGAGCAGTTCTTC
CDR3aa: CASSDSRGGQSEQFF

v_gene: TRBV5-4
d_gene: .
j_gene: TRBJ1-1
CDR3nt: TGTGCCAGCAACCCAGACGGGACACTCAAGAACACTGAAGCTTTCTTT
CDR3aa: CASNPDGTLKNTEAFF

v_gene: TRBV4-1
d_gene: .
j_gene: TRBJ2-1
CDR3nt: TGCGCCAGCAGCCAAGATACTAGCAGGAATGAGCAGTTCTTC
CDR3aa: CASSQDTSRNEQFF

v_gene: TRBV5-8
d_gene: .
j_gene: TRBJ2-1
CDR3nt: TGTGCCAGCAGCTTGGGCCGGGGGTTAGACAATGAGCAGTTCTTC
CDR3aa: CASSLGRGLDNEQFF

v_gene: TRBV27
d_gene: TRBD1
j_gene: TRBJ2-7
CDR3nt: TGTGCCAGCAGTTTATCAACAGGGGGCTACGAGCAGTACTTC
CDR3aa: CASSLSTGGYEQYF

v_gene: TRBV21-1
d_gene: .
j_gene: TRBJ2-7
CDR3nt: TGTGCCAGCAGGGGACAGGTCTATACAGACTACGAGCAGTACTTC
CDR3aa: CASRGQVYTDYEQYF

v_gene: TRBV10-3
d_gene: TRBD2
j_gene: TRBJ2-1
CDR3nt: TGTGCCATCAGTGATGGTGAGCGGGGGGACAATGAGCAGTTCTTC
CDR3aa: CAISDGERGDNEQFF

v_gene: TRBV4-2
d_gene: TRBD1
j_gene: TRBJ1-4
CDR3nt: TGTGCCAGCAGCCAAGATCCGACAGGGTCTAATGAAAAACTGTTTTTT
CDR3aa: CASSQDPTGSNEKLFF

v_gene: TRBV5-4
d_gene: .
j_gene: TRBJ2-7
CDR3nt: TGTGCCAGCGCATTGGGCAGGGGTGCCCAGTACGAGCAGTACTTC
CDR3aa: CASALGRGAQYEQYF

v_gene: TRBV19
d_gene: .
j_gene: TRBJ2-3
CDR3nt: TGTGCCAGTAGAGAGACAGATACGCAGTATTTT
CDR3aa: CASRETDTQYF

v_gene: TRBV15
d_gene: .
j_gene: TRBJ1-3
CDR3nt: TGTGCCACCAGCAGGGAGGGGTCCACCTCTGGAAACACCATATATTTT
CDR3aa: CATSREGSTSGNTIYF

v_gene: TRBV7-6
d_gene: TRBD2
j_gene: TRBJ2-3
CDR3nt: TGTGCCAGCAGCTTATCCTTCCCGGGACTACCCCCGGCTGATACGCAGTATTTT
CDR3aa: CASSLSFPGLPPADTQYF

v_gene: TRBV4-2
d_gene: TRBD2
j_gene: TRBJ2-2
CDR3nt: TGTGCCAGCAGCCACCGGACTAGCGACCCCGGGGAGCTGTTTTTT
CDR3aa: CASSHRTSDPGELFF

v_gene: TRBV9
d_gene: .
j_gene: TRBJ2-2
CDR3nt: TGTGCCAGCAGCGTAAACAAAGAAAACACCGGGGAGCTGTTTTTT
CDR3aa: CASSVNKENTGELFF

v_gene: TRBV4-1
d_gene: TRBD1
j_gene: TRBJ2-7
CDR3nt: TGCGCCAGCAGCCAACCGGGACAGGGGGTCTACGAGCAGTACTTC
CDR3aa: CASSQPGQGVYEQYF

v_gene: TRBV19
d_gene: .
j_gene: TRBJ2-1
CDR3nt: TGTGCCAGTACCCACCCCGGGGGAGCTTCCTACAATGAGCAGTTCTTC
CDR3aa: CASTHPGGASYNEQFF

v_gene: TRBV10-3
d_gene: TRBD1
j_gene: TRBJ1-2
CDR3nt: TGTGCCATCAGTGGAGCGGGGGAGGGGGCTGGCTACACCTTC
CDR3aa: CAISGAGEGAGYTF

v_gene: TRBV5-1
d_gene: TRBD2
j_gene: TRBJ2-1
CDR3nt: TGCGCCAGCAGCTTTGCGGGGGGGACCTACAATGAGCAGTTCTTC
CDR3aa: CASSFAGGTYNEQFF

v_gene: TRBV5-1
d_gene: .
j_gene: TRBJ2-7
CDR3nt: TGCGCCAGCAGCTTGGTGATCCAGGGGTACGAGCAGTACTTC
CDR3aa: CASSLVIQGYEQYF

v_gene: TRBV28
d_gene: TRBD1
j_gene: TRBJ1-2
CDR3nt: TGTGCCAGCAGGGTCCGGACAGGGGCCTATTTTAACTATGGCTACACCTTC
CDR3aa: CASRVRTGAYFNYGYTF

v_gene: TRBV30
d_gene: .
j_gene: TRBJ1-1
CDR3nt: TGTGCCCCAACCGGAGCGAACACTGAAGCTTTCTTT
CDR3aa: CAPTGANTEAFF

v_gene: TRBV7-2
d_gene: TRBD1
j_gene: TRBJ1-5
CDR3nt: TGTGCCAGCAGCCGGGACAGGGCGGGAAATCAGCCCCAGCATTTT
CDR3aa: CASSRDRAGNQPQHF

v_gene: TRBV10-2
d_gene: TRBD1
j_gene: TRBJ1-6
CDR3nt: TGCGCCAGCAGTGGCGGGACAGGGGGAAATTCCAGGGGTAATTCACCCCTCCACTTT
CDR3aa: CASSGGTGGNSRGNSPLHF